This is a list of T cell receptor beta chains from one sample in a study of beta chain features in type 1 diabetes. Sequencing was performed with immunoSEQ multiplex PCR; in TCRdb, only in-frame clones are kept and a portion is missing. The sample holds roughly 300,000 clones, 12% to 15% seen once. Sequences were obtained from central memory CD4+ T cells from blood. The receptors stem from a man aged 30 to 45 in good health. Both conserved end residues are part of each CDR3. D genes are given only for firm matches. Size values are once, few and many counts, or a class for expanded clones, and some rows have none.

TGTGCCATCAGTGGACCAGGCGAACGCATCACAGATACGCAGTATTTT	CAISGPGERITDTQYF	NA	TRBV10-3	few	TRBJ2-3
TGTGCCAGCAGCTTCAAACTAGCGGGGGCCCCCACAGATACGCAGTATTTT	CASSFKLAGAPTDTQYF	TRBD2	TRBV5-4	NA	TRBJ2-3
TGTGCCAGCAGCTTAATCAGGGACACAGATACGCAGTATTTT	CASSLIRDTDTQYF	NA	TRBV5-6	NA	TRBJ2-3
TGTGCCAGCAGCCCCACGCGGGAGGGCCCAAGGATGTTCTTC	CASSPTREGPRMFF	TRBD2	TRBV7-3	many	TRBJ2-1
TGTGCCATCAGTGACCGACAGGGCAATCAGCCCCAGCATTTT	CAISDRQGNQPQHF	NA	TRBV10-3	many	TRBJ1-5
TGTGCCAGCAGAAACGAGGGGAAGGGCTATGGCTACACCTTC	CASRNEGKGYGYTF	NA	TRBV6-6	few	TRBJ1-2
TGTGCCACCACCAGGTACCGCACAGATACGCAGTATTTT	CATTRYRTDTQYF	NA	TRBV15	many	TRBJ2-3
TGTGCCAGCCGGGACAGGGAAGATTCACCCCTCCACTTT	CASRDREDSPLHF	TRBD1	TRBV6-5	NA	TRBJ1-6
TGCGCCAGCAGTACGGGAGATTTGAACACTGAAGCTTTCTTT	CASSTGDLNTEAFF	NA	TRBV4-3	few	TRBJ1-1
TGCGCCAGCAGTGAGTCTGGATACACTGAAGCTTTCTTT	CASSESGYTEAFF	NA	TRBV10-2	few	TRBJ1-1
TGTGCCAGCAGCCAGGGGGAAGCGGCAGATACGCAGTATTTT	CASSQGEAADTQYF	TRBD1	TRBV28	NA	TRBJ2-3
TGTGCCAGCAGCCAAGGGGGGCCGGGAAAGCAGTTCTTC	CASSQGGPGKQFF	NA	TRBV14	NA	TRBJ2-1
TGTGCCAGCAGCGACCCCGCGGGGGGAACAGATACGCAGTATTTT	CASSDPAGGTDTQYF	TRBD2	TRBV9	NA	TRBJ2-3
TGTGCCAGCACCTTACAGGGATTGGGCACTGAAGCTTTCTTT	CASTLQGLGTEAFF	NA	TRBV6-6	few	TRBJ1-1
TGCAGCGTCCTTACTAGCGGGGAGGCCAAAAACATTCAGTACTTC	CSVLTSGEAKNIQYF	TRBD2	TRBV29-1	few	TRBJ2-4
TGCGCCAGCAGCCGGGACCGTGGCTCTGGAAACACCATATATTTT	CASSRDRGSGNTIYF	NA	TRBV5-1	few	TRBJ1-3
TGTGCCAGTAGTAGGGGGATAGACCCCAACACCGGGGAGCTGTTTTTT	CASSRGIDPNTGELFF	NA	TRBV19	few	TRBJ2-2
TGTGCCAGCAGCCCCGCGCGGACACACTCTGGGGCCAACGTCCTGACTTTC	CASSPARTHSGANVLTF	NA	TRBV9	NA	TRBJ2-6
TGTGCCAGCAGTGAAAGACAGGGTACTGCTGTGGGGATTCATGGCTACACCTTC	CASSERQGTAVGIHGYTF	TRBD1	TRBV6-1	NA	TRBJ1-2
TGTGCCAGCACAAGCTCTGGGGCCAACGTCCTGACTTTC	CASTSSGANVLTF	NA	TRBV2	NA	TRBJ2-6
TGTGCCAGCAGTTACTCGAACACAGCTAACTATGGCTACACCTTC	CASSYSNTANYGYTF	NA	TRBV6-5	few	TRBJ1-2
TGCGCCAGCAGTGAAAGAGGGGCGGGCACCGGGGAGCTGTTTTTT	CASSERGAGTGELFF	NA	TRBV10-2	NA	TRBJ2-2
TGTGCCAGCTCACCGACCTCTCGGCCTCGTGGAAACACCATATATTTT	CASSPTSRPRGNTIYF	NA	TRBV18	NA	TRBJ1-3
TGTGCCAGCAGCCAACGTCTAGCGGGGGGGCGTACTGAGACCCAGTACTTC	CASSQRLAGGRTETQYF	TRBD2	TRBV11-2	NA	TRBJ2-5
TGTGCCAGCAGCCAAGAAGGGGCTAGTGAAAAACTGTTTTTT	CASSQEGASEKLFF	NA	TRBV5-4	few	TRBJ1-4
TGTGCCACCAGCAGAGACGCCCAGAGGTACAATGAGCAGTTCTTC	CATSRDAQRYNEQFF	NA	TRBV15	few	TRBJ2-1
TGTGCCAGCAGCTTAGGGACTAGTAATACGCAGTATTTT	CASSLGTSNTQYF	TRBD2	TRBV11-2	many	TRBJ2-3
TGTGCCAGCAGCTTAAGCGGGAGAGGATATACGCAGTATTTT	CASSLSGRGYTQYF	TRBD2	TRBV7-3	few	TRBJ2-3
TGTGCCAGCAGCCTAGCAAGGGGAAGGAGGGAGCAGTTCTTC	CASSLARGRREQFF	NA	TRBV11-3	NA	TRBJ2-1
TGTGCCAGCAGCGTAGCCCCGTCGTGGGACGCGAATGAAGCTTTCTTT	CASSVAPSWDANEAFF	NA	TRBV9	NA	TRBJ1-1
TGTGCCATCAGTAGTAGCGGGGGAGGAGAGACCCAGTACTTC	CAISSSGGGETQYF	TRBD2	TRBV10-3	few	TRBJ2-5
TGTGCCAGCAGTAATAGCGGGAGGTCGGATACGCAGTATTTT	CASSNSGRSDTQYF	TRBD2	TRBV2	once	TRBJ2-3
TGTGCCATCAGTGAGTCGGATAGCACAGATACGCAGTATTTT	CAISESDSTDTQYF	NA	TRBV10-3	few	TRBJ2-3
TGCAGCGCTATAAAGGCGTGGGGGGCCGGCACCGGGGAGCTGTTTTTT	CSAIKAWGAGTGELFF	NA	TRBV29-1	few	TRBJ2-2
TGTGCCAGCAGTGGGACCGGGGGCATGCCCCAGCATTTT	CASSGTGGMPQHF	NA	TRBV6-1	NA	TRBJ1-5
TGTGCCGCAAGGACAGAGATCCTTAACACTGAAGCTTTCTTT	CAARTEILNTEAFF	NA	TRBV30	few	TRBJ1-1
TGCAGCGTCCAAAGACAGGGGGCCGGCGAGCAGTACTTC	CSVQRQGAGEQYF	TRBD1	TRBV29-1	few	TRBJ2-7
TGTGCCAGCAGCTTAGGCCTGGACAGGAACACTGAAGCTTTCTTT	CASSLGLDRNTEAFF	NA	TRBV7-9	few	TRBJ1-1
TGTGCCTGGTCCAGGAATTTCAATGAGCAGTTCTTC	CAWSRNFNEQFF	NA	TRBV30	many	TRBJ2-1
TGTGCCAGCAGCTCAGGACAGGGCCAACAGCCCCAGCATTTT	CASSSGQGQQPQHF	TRBD1	TRBV7-9	few	TRBJ1-5
TGTGCCAGCAGCCCAGGGACAGGGGGCAGGTCTAGTATTCCTGGCTACACCTTC	CASSPGTGGRSSIPGYTF	TRBD1	TRBV11-2	once	TRBJ1-2
TGTGCCAGCAGCTTTTCCCTAACGCGAGAGACCCAGTACTTC	CASSFSLTRETQYF	NA	TRBV5-6	NA	TRBJ2-5
TGTGCCAGCAGCTTAGGCTCGGGAGCTTTCTTT	CASSLGSGAFF	NA	TRBV7-2	few	TRBJ1-1
TGTGCCAGCAGTTTGGCAGCGGTTAGTCGGGATACGCAGTATTTT	CASSLAAVSRDTQYF	NA	TRBV27	few	TRBJ2-3
TGTGCCAGCAGCCCAGGGGGGGGTGCGGCTAATGAAAAACTGTTTTTT	CASSPGGGAANEKLFF	TRBD1	TRBV9	NA	TRBJ1-4
TGTGCCAGCAGCCCTGTCGGGACAGGGGTTGCCGGGGAGCTGTTTTTT	CASSPVGTGVAGELFF	TRBD1	TRBV9	NA	TRBJ2-2